The 22 T cell receptor beta chains below come from one sample, sequenced in a study of blood T cell repertoires in COVID-19. Only in-frame clones appear in the TCRdb table, and some are missing; sequencing was by immunoSEQ multiplex PCR. The sample has 150,000 to 200,000 clones; about nine tenths are singletons. Source material: peripheral blood. All receptors derive from a man in his sixties or seventies with active or convalescent COVID-19.

This chain's CDR3 is CASTRYGQGRTDTQYF. In DNA form, the CDR3 reads TGTGCCAGCACCCGATATGGACAGGGACGCACAGATACGCAGTATTTT. The genes are TRBV2 and TRBJ2-3; 8 nucleotides agree with TRBD1. Looked up from germline, CDR1 is SNHLY and CDR2 is FYNNEI. V trimming: 7 bases; J trimming: 1 base; junction bases outside the gene matches: 10. This CDR3 contains 16 residues.

This sequence joins TRBV19 and TRBJ1-4; 8 positions agree with TRBD1. This CDR3 is 15 amino acids long. Germline trimming cut 9 bases from V and 4 bases from J; bases unmatched to any gene: 10. Germline-derived CDR1 and CDR2 are LNHDA and SQIVND (reference sequence). CDR3 DNA: TGTGCCAGCCGGTCCCGGACAGGGCTTAATGAAAAACTGTTTTTT. It yields the protein CASRSRTGLNEKLFF. Looking up the rest from reference TRBV19 and TRBJ1-4 gives the full variable domain: DGGITQSPKYLFRKEGQNVTLSCEQNLNHDAMYWYRQDPGQGLRLIYYSQIVNDFQKGDIAEGYSVSREKKESFPLTVTSAQKNPTAFYLCASRSRTGLNEKLFFGSGTQLSVL.

V usage is TRBV7-6 and J usage is TRBJ2-1; possibly TRBD2 for D (6 bases). The V gene's germline CDR1 is SGHVS and CDR2 FNYEAQ. The CDR3 contains 12 residues. Trimming pared 1 base from V and 9 bases from J, leaving 7 bases between. CDR3 sequence (DNA): TGTGCCAGCAGCTTAGGGAGGGGTGAGCAGTTCTTC. This sequence encodes CASSLGRGEQFF. Full variable domain (rest looked up from reference TRBV7-6 and TRBJ2-1): GAGVSQSPRYKVTKRGQDVALRCDPISGHVSLYWYRQALGQGPEFLTYFNYEAQQDKSGLPNDRFSAERPEGSISTLTIQRTEQRDSAMYRCASSLGRGEQFFGPGTRLTVL.

This clone was detected a few times. This chain connects TRBV6-5 to TRBJ2-5, with a tentative D call TRBD2 (5 bases). Germline V gives CDR1 MNHEY, CDR2 SVGAGI. The CDR3 loop spans 15 amino acids. V lost 4 bases, J lost 7 bases, and 19 bases lay in between. The CDR3 DNA sequence: TGTGCCAGCAGTTCTCCTACTAGGTCCGGCGGGACCCAGTACTTC. This gives the protein CASSSPTRSGGTQYF.

V and J are TRBV18 and TRBJ2-3; TRBD1 matches 7 bases. From germline, CDR1 is KGHSH and CDR2 LQKENI. V was pared by 5 bases and J by 1 base, with 9 bases of the junction left unmatched. CDR3 length equals 16 residues. In nucleotides, the CDR3 is TGTGCCAGCTCAAACCGACAGGGCGTGGGCACAGATACGCAGTATTTT. It yields the protein CASSNRQGVGTDTQYF.

Details on this clone: The junction and the germline gene differ at one end; a read error may be behind it. V usage is TRBV2 and J usage is TRBJ2-7; 10 bases align to TRBD2. This CDR3 comprises 15 residues. Germline V gene data show CDR1 as SNHLY and CDR2 as FYNNEI. This CDR3 reads CASREDSGRRNEQYF. CDR3 DNA sequence: TGTGCCAGCAGGGAAGATAGCGGGAGGCGCAACGAGCAGTACTTC. The whole variable domain, remainder taken from reference TRBV2 and TRBJ2-7, is EPEVTQTPSHQVTQMGQEVILRCVPISNHLYFYWYRQILGQKVEFLVSFYNNEISEKSEIFDDQFSVERPDGSNFTLKIRSTKLEDSAMYFCASREDSGRRNEQYFGPGTRLTVT.

The chain recombines TRBV4-3 with TRBJ2-5, with D possibly matching TRBD2 (6 bases). Germline V CDR1 and CDR2: LGHNA, YSLEER. Trimming took 0 bases from V and 5 from J, leaving 13 bases between them. This CDR3 has 15 amino acids. As DNA, the CDR3 is TGCGCCAGCAGCCAAGATCCGGGGGTTGGGGAGACCCAGTACTTC. This gives the protein CASSQDPGVGETQYF.

The chain uses TRBV27 and TRBJ2-2; possible D gene TRBD1, 7 bases. V was pared by 5 bases and J by 9 bases, with 22 bases between. CDR1 and CDR2 (germline): MNHEY, SMNVEV (reference sequence). This CDR3 contains 16 residues. CDR3 loop: CASSLTRQGGTRELFF. CDR3 DNA: TGTGCCAGCAGTCTTACCCGACAGGGAGGTACCAGGGAGCTGTTTTTT.

The DNA for the CDR3 is TGTGCCAGCAGTAGCACCGGGAACGCGAACACCGGGGAGCTGTTTTTT. Residues: CASSSTGNANTGELFF. J is TRBJ2-2 and V is TRBV2; weak D call: TRBD2 (5 bases). V was cut by 5 bases and J by 0 bases, with 13 bases left in between. The CDR3 totals 16 residues. Germline-derived CDR1 and CDR2 are SNHLY and FYNNEI.

The rearrangement uses TRBV7-2 and TRBJ1-1, with 9 bases lining up with TRBD1. V was clipped by 5 bases and J by 10 bases; unmatched bases: 11. CDR3 length equals 14 residues. Per germline, CDR1 SGHTA and CDR2 FQGNSA. CDR3 protein: CASSPGQGLASAFF. The CDR3, as DNA: TGTGCCAGCAGCCCGGGACAGGGATTGGCTTCAGCTTTCTTT.

The gene calls are TRBV28 and TRBJ2-5, with D perhaps matching TRBD1 (6 bases). The V end lost 1 base, the J end lost 4 bases, and 16 bases lay between the germline ends. CDR1 and CDR2 (germline): MDHEN, SYDVKM. The CDR3 extends over 16 amino acids. The CDR3 region is CASSLYPLQGGETQYF. The CDR3, as DNA: TGTGCCAGCAGTTTATACCCTCTACAGGGTGGAGAGACCCAGTACTTC.

The chain uses TRBV30 and TRBJ1-2, with D possibly TRBD1 on 6 matching bases. This CDR3 region has 14 residues. Germline assignment: CDR1 GTSNPN and CDR2 SVGIG (reference sequence). Trimming cost V 2 bases and J 5 bases, with 15 bases left between them. In DNA, the CDR3 is TGTGCCTGGAGTAAAACAGGGTGGAGTTATGGCTACACCTTC. Its translation is CAWSKTGWSYGYTF.

This chain connects TRBV6-2 or TRBV6-3 to TRBJ2-1, with 11 bases that match TRBD2. J lost 8 bases, V lost 0 bases, and 6 bases had no gene match. The CDR3 loop spans 16 amino acids. Germline CDR1 is MNHEY and CDR2 is SVGEGT. The CDR3 coding sequence is TGTGCCAGCAGTTACTCGGTTAGCGGGAGGGCTGATGAGCAGTTCTTC. Its protein product is CASSYSVSGRADEQFF.

This clone came up once. The V call is TRBV27, the J call TRBJ2-7; 9 bases line up with TRBD1. Germline V CDR1 and CDR2: MNHEY, SMNVEV (reference sequence). There are 15 residues in the CDR3. V trimming: 2 bases; J trimming: 5 bases; junction bases outside the gene matches: 7. The CDR3 region has the DNA TGTGCCAGCAGTTTAATTGGGACAGGGTTGAACGAGCAGTACTTC. Translated, it gives CASSLIGTGLNEQYF.

The CDR3 protein is CATSDGQGRETQYF. CDR3 nucleotides: TGTGCCACCAGTGATGGTCAGGGCAGGGAGACCCAGTACTTC. The V call is TRBV24-1, the J call TRBJ2-5; the D gene is possibly TRBD1 (5 bases). The CDR3 is 14 amino acids. CDR1 is KGHDR, CDR2 SFDVKD, per germline. Trimming shortened V by 3 bases and J by 5 bases, and 12 bases separated the two germline ends.

The V gene is TRBV30, the J gene TRBJ1-5, with 7 bases matching TRBD1. CDR1 and CDR2 from the germline V gene are GTSNPN and SVGIG (reference sequence). This CDR3 spans 18 amino acids. The V segment lost 1 base and the J segment 0 bases; nucleotides outside the gene matches: 12. CDR3 protein: CAWSDVVGGDLSNQPQHF. CDR3 coding DNA: TGTGCCTGGAGTGATGTAGTAGGGGGCGACCTTAGCAATCAGCCCCAGCATTTT.

The chain is built from TRBV28 and TRBJ2-7; TRBD1 matches 8 bases. This CDR3 has 18 amino acids. V lost 3 bases and J lost 2; bases outside the gene matches: 15. CDR1 is MDHEN and CDR2 is SYDVKM in the germline V gene. CDR3 sequence (DNA): TGTGCCAGCAGTTTCGGGCAGTCAGGGGGCGCGTGGCCCTACGAGCAGTACTTC. It encodes CASSFGQSGGAWPYEQYF.

The chain joins TRBV11-3 to TRBJ2-3; a possible D gene is TRBD1 (5 bases). Germline V gene sequence: CDR1 SGHNT, CDR2 YENEEA. The V gene lost 0 bases and the J gene lost 2 bases, with 9 bases spanning the gap. The CDR3 consists of 15 residues. CDR3 sequence reads: CASSLDGQDTDTQYF. CDR3 sequence (DNA): TGTGCCAGCAGCTTAGACGGACAAGACACAGATACGCAGTATTTT. The full variable domain, rest sourced from reference TRBV11-3 and TRBJ2-3, is EAGVVQSPRYKIIEKKQPVAFWCNPISGHNTLYWYLQNLGQGPELLIRYENEEAVDDSQLPKDRFSAERLKGVDSTLKIQPAELGDSAVYLCASSLDGQDTDTQYFGPGTRLTVL.

The V gene is TRBV5-5, the J gene TRBJ1-2; 7 bases are a match to TRBD1. The CDR3 spans 16 residues. CDR1 is SGHKS, CDR2 YYEKEE, per germline (reference sequence). V trimming: 4 bases; J trimming: 5 bases; junction bases outside the gene matches: 14. The CDR3: CASSDLRGKPSYGYTF. The CDR3 DNA sequence: TGTGCCAGCAGCGACCTCAGGGGGAAACCATCTTATGGCTACACCTTC.

The rearrangement uses TRBV4-2 and TRBJ2-1; 10 bases are a match to TRBD2. Looked up from germline, CDR1 is LGHNA and CDR2 is YNFKEQ. The CDR3 sequence is 15 residues long. The junction had 5 bases not matched to a gene; V was cut back by 2 bases and J by 7 bases. The DNA for the CDR3 is TGTGCCAGCAGCCAACCTAGCGGGGGTCCTAATGAGCAGTTCTTC. Translating it yields CASSQPSGGPNEQFF.

The CDR3 sequence is CASSLGGGEQYF. The CDR3 bases are TGTGCCAGCAGCTTAGGAGGGGGCGAGCAGTACTTC. This chain connects TRBV7-9 to TRBJ2-7, with a possible D match to TRBD1 (6 bases). Per the germline V gene, CDR1 is SEHNR and CDR2 is FQNEAQ (reference sequence). V lost 1 base, J lost 6 bases, and 7 bases lay in between. The CDR3 is made up of 12 amino acids.

Regarding this clone: Other DNA variants within this sample encode the same CDR3. The chain links TRBV28 to TRBJ2-1, with D perhaps matching TRBD1 (6 bases). Looked up from germline, CDR1 is MDHEN and CDR2 is SYDVKM. V was clipped by 6 bases and J by 0 bases, with 9 bases between them. This CDR3 spans 14 amino acids. In DNA form, the CDR3 reads TGTGCCAGCAGGGGGGCAGGCTCCTACAATGAGCAGTTCTTC. Its protein product is CASRGAGSYNEQFF.